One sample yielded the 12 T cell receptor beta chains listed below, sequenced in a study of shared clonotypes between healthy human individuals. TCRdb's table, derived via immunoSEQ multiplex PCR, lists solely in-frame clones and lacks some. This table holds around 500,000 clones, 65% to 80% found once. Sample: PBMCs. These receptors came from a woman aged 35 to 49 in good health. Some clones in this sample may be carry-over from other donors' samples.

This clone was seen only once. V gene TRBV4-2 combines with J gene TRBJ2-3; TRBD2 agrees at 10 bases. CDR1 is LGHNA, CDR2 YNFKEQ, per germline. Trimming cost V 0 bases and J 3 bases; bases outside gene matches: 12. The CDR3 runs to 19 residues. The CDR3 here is CASSQEVLTSGMGTDTQYF. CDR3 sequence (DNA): TGTGCCAGCAGCCAAGAAGTTTTAACTAGCGGGATGGGAACAGATACGCAGTATTTT.

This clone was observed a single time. The CDR3 is CASSLGPQDIYEQYF. The CDR3 DNA reads TGCGCCAGCAGCTTGGGACCCCAGGACATCTACGAGCAGTACTTC. The chain carries TRBV5-1 and TRBJ2-5; perhaps TRBD1 as D (5 bases). The DNA end lines up better with TRBJ2-7; the J call may be wrong. The germline gives CDR1 SGHRS, CDR2 YFSETQ. CDR3 length: 15 residues.

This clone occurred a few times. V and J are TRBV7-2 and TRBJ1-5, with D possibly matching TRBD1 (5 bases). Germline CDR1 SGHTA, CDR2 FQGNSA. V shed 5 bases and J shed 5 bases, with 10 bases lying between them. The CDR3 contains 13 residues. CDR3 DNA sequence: TGTGCCAGCAGCGCACGGGGGGATCAGCCCCAGCATTTT. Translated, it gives CASSARGDQPQHF.

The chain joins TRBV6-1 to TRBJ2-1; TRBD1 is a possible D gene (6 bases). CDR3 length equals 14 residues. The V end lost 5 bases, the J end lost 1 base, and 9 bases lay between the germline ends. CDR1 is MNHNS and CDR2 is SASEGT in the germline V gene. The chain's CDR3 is CASSFTGSYNEQFF. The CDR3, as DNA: TGTGCCAGCAGTTTTACAGGGTCCTACAATGAGCAGTTCTTC.

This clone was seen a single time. In DNA form, the CDR3 reads TGTGCCAGCAGCTTAGTACTTATTTCAGAGTTCAACACTGAAGCTTTCTTT. This translates into CASSLVLISEFNTEAFF. The chain uses TRBV11-2 and TRBJ1-1; D not resolved. CDR1 SGHAT and CDR2 FQNNGV come from the germline V gene. The CDR3 sequence is 17 residues long. V gave up 1 base and J gave up 2 bases, with 17 bases separating them.

In nucleotides, the CDR3 is TGCAGCGTGGAGGACTCCCCGACTAGCTACGAGCAGTACTTC. It specifies CSVEDSPTSYEQYF. The genes are TRBV29-1 and TRBJ2-7; tentatively, D is TRBD2 (6 bases). The ends were cut back, 6 bases at V and 3 bases at J, with 18 bases in the middle. Germline lookup yields CDR1 SQVTM and CDR2 ANQGSEA. The CDR3 extends over 14 amino acids.

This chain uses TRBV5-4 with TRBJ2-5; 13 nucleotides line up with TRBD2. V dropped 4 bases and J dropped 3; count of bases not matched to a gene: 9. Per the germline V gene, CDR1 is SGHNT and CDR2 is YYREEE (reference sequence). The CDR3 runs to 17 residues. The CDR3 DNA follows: TGTGCCAGCAGCCGGACTAGCGGGAGAGGTCTAAAAGAGACCCAGTACTTC. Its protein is CASSRTSGRGLKETQYF.

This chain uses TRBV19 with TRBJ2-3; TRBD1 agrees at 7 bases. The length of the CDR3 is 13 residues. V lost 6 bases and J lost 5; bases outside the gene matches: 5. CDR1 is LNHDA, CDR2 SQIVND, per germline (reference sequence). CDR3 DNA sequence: TGTGCCAGTAGCCCTACAGGGGTAGATACGCAGTATTTT. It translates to CASSPTGVDTQYF.

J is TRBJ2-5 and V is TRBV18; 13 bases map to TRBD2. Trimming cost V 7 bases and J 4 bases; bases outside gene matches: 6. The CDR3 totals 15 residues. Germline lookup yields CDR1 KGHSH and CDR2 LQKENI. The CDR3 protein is CASLRLAGGGETQYF. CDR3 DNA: TGTGCCAGCTTAAGACTAGCGGGAGGCGGAGAGACCCAGTACTTC.

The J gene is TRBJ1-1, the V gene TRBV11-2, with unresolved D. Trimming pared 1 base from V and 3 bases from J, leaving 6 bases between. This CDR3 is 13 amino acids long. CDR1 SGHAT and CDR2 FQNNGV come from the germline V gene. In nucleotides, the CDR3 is TGTGCCAGCAGCTTAGTATCGGACACTGAAGCTTTCTTT. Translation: CASSLVSDTEAFF.

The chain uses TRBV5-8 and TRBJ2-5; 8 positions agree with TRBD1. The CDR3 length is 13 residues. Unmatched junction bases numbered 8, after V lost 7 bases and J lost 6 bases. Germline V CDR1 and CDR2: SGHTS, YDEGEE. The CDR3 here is CASLNRGRQTQYF. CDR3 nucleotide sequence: TGTGCCAGCCTTAACAGGGGGAGACAGACCCAGTACTTC.

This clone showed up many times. The CDR3 DNA reads as TGCGCCAGCGCTCCAGGCGGGAGGGCCTACGAGCAGTACTTC. Its translation is CASAPGGRAYEQYF. V gene TRBV5-1 combines with J gene TRBJ2-7, with 9 bases aligning to TRBD2. Looked up from germline, CDR1 is SGHRS and CDR2 is YFSETQ. V lost 7 bases, J lost 2 bases, and 7 bases stayed unmatched. This CDR3 is built from 14 residues. Using reference TRBV5-1 and TRBJ2-7 for the parts outside the CDR3, the full variable domain is KAGVTQTPRYLIKTRGQQVTLSCSPISGHRSVSWYQQTPGQGLQFLFEYFSETQRNKGNFPGRFSGRQFSNSRSEMNVSTLELGDSALYLCASAPGGRAYEQYFGPGTRLTVT.